The 25 T cell receptor beta chains listed next were all sequenced from one sample in a study of blood T cell repertoires in COVID-19. This table comes from immunoSEQ multiplex PCR, and its TCRdb copy is limited to in-frame clones, with some not included. Of about 180,000 clones in the sample, approximately 83% are singletons; the top ten hold 6.5% to 8.5%. Sequenced: peripheral blood. The source of these receptors is a woman aged 35 to 49 with COVID-19, enrolled during active disease.

Ten or more counts support this clone. The V gene is TRBV19, the J gene TRBJ2-7, with 12 nucleotides matching TRBD1. Germline values: CDR1 LNHDA, CDR2 SQIVND (reference sequence). The J segment lost 5 bases and the V segment lost 7 bases, leaving 9 bases of the junction unmatched. The CDR3 runs to 15 residues. CDR3 in amino acids: CASTTGGTGGNEQYF. The DNA for the CDR3 is TGTGCCAGTACCACCGGGGGGACAGGGGGCAACGAGCAGTACTTC.

This clone appeared a few times. This CDR3 is CASSQKDNQETQYF. For the CDR3, the DNA is TGCGCCAGCAGCCAAAAGGACAACCAAGAGACCCAGTACTTC. The chain is built from TRBV5-1 and TRBJ2-5; weak D call: TRBD1 (5 bases). Germline V CDR1 and CDR2: SGHRS, YFSETQ. Trimming left V 4 bases short and J 0 bases short, with 10 bases between. The CDR3 runs 14 residues.

The rearrangement uses TRBV6-5 and TRBJ2-7; TRBD2 matches 7 bases. Trimming cost V 2 bases and J 6 bases; bases outside gene matches: 4. Germline V gene sequence: CDR1 MNHEY, CDR2 SVGAGI. This CDR3 contains 13 residues. The CDR3 bases are TGTGCCAGCAGTTACACCTCGGGAGGCGAGCAGTACTTC. It encodes CASSYTSGGEQYF.

This clone was seen just once. CDR3 sequence reads: CASSPWDSTNYGYTF. In nucleotides, the CDR3 is TGTGCCAGTAGTCCGTGGGACAGTACGAACTATGGCTACACCTTC. J is TRBJ1-2 and V is TRBV19, with 7 bases fitting TRBD1. Germline CDR1 and CDR2: LNHDA and SQIVND (reference sequence). The CDR3 spans 15 residues. Trimming at V came to 5 bases and at J to 2 bases, leaving 8 bases not matched to a gene.

This clone was seen a handful of times. The CDR3 reads CASSPGLAGLNEQFF. CDR3 DNA: TGTGCCAGCTCTCCGGGACTAGCGGGATTAAATGAGCAGTTCTTC. V is TRBV5-4 and J is TRBJ2-1, with 13 bases identical to TRBD2. Germline trimming cut 7 bases from V and 7 bases from J; bases unmatched to any gene: 8. The CDR3 sequence is 15 residues long. Germline lookup yields CDR1 SGHNT and CDR2 YYREEE (reference sequence).

This clone has just a few counts. The genes are TRBV4-2 and TRBJ1-5, with TRBD1 as a possible D gene (6 bases). Trimming cost V 1 base and J 2 bases, with 15 bases left between them. The CDR3 loop spans 17 amino acids. Germline lookup yields CDR1 LGHNA and CDR2 YNFKEQ. The CDR3 sequence: CASSQVGGSGGNQPQHF. DNA of the CDR3: TGTGCCAGCAGCCAAGTCGGGGGGTCAGGGGGCAATCAGCCCCAGCATTTT.

The genes are TRBV2 and TRBJ1-5; 9 bases align to TRBD1. Germline CDR1 is SNHLY and CDR2 is FYNNEI. V lost 10 bases and J lost 4; bases outside the gene matches: 5. CDR3 length equals 13 residues. The CDR3 protein is CAIRQGGNQPQHF. Written as DNA, the CDR3 is TGTGCCATTCGACAGGGGGGTAATCAGCCCCAGCATTTT.

CDR3 in amino acids: CASSQGVSIALNTIYF. The CDR3 DNA is TGTGCCAGCAGCCAAGGAGTCAGCATAGCCTTAAACACCATATATTTT. This chain links TRBV3-1 (or the pseudogene TRBV3-2) with TRBJ1-3; D not certain. V lost 1 base and J lost 6, with 16 bases in between. Germline CDR1 and CDR2: LGHDT and YNNKEL (reference sequence). The CDR3 totals 16 residues.

The table lists this clone with a count of one. J is TRBJ1-5 and V is TRBV9; 7 bases match TRBD1. Germline CDR1 SGDLS, CDR2 YYNGEE. V shed 4 bases and J 4 bases; nucleotides not matched to a gene: 8. The CDR3 has 15 residues. CDR3: CASSSSGTANQPQHF. In nucleotides, the CDR3 is TGTGCCAGCAGCTCCTCTGGGACAGCTAATCAGCCCCAGCATTTT.

This chain joins TRBV7-3 and TRBJ1-1, with 8 bases lining up with TRBD1. Trimming removed 5 bases from V and 4 bases from J; junction bases left unmatched: 12. The CDR3 sequence is 16 residues long. CDR1 is SGHTA, CDR2 FQGTGA, per germline. CDR3 in DNA: TGTGCCAGCAGCCCCTCCCGACTTACAGGGGGCACTGAAGCTTTCTTT. Its protein is CASSPSRLTGGTEAFF.

The V and J genes are TRBV5-1 and TRBJ2-5; a possible D gene is TRBD2 (6 bases). The CDR3 sequence is 13 residues long. The V gene's germline CDR1 is SGHRS and CDR2 YFSETQ. Trimming shortened V by 0 bases and J by 6 bases, and 9 bases separated the two germline ends. The CDR3 DNA reads TGCGCCAGCAGCTTGGAGGGGACTCAGACCCAGTACTTC. This codes for CASSLEGTQTQYF. Variable domain in full (rest from reference TRBV5-1 and TRBJ2-5): KAGVTQTPRYLIKTRGQQVTLSCSPISGHRSVSWYQQTPGQGLQFLFEYFSETQRNKGNFPGRFSGRQFSNSRSEMNVSTLELGDSALYLCASSLEGTQTQYFGPGTRLLVL.

The chain carries TRBV19 and TRBJ1-1; maybe TRBD1 (6 bases). The CDR3 is 12 amino acids. The V gene lost 6 bases and the J gene lost 6 bases, with 11 bases spanning the gap. Germline CDR1 and CDR2: LNHDA and SQIVND (reference sequence). DNA of the CDR3: TGTGCCAGTAGCCAGGGGTTAGCTGAAGCTTTCTTT. Protein sequence: CASSQGLAEAFF.

The chain uses TRBV6-4 and TRBJ2-2; 8 nucleotides line up with TRBD1. Per the germline V gene, CDR1 is MRHNA and CDR2 is SNTAGT. V was clipped by 2 bases and J by 6 bases; unmatched bases: 5. CDR3 size: 15 residues. The CDR3 protein is CASSDQGALAGELFF. For the CDR3, the DNA is TGTGCCAGCAGTGACCAGGGGGCGCTCGCCGGGGAGCTGTTTTTT.

The chain carries TRBV6-6 and TRBJ2-1; TRBD2 agrees at 8 bases. Germline-derived CDR1 and CDR2 are MNHNY and SVGAGI (reference sequence). Trimming removed 2 bases from V and 10 bases from J; junction bases left unmatched: 7. This CDR3 spans 14 amino acids. The CDR3: CASSYRDPSGEQFF. The CDR3 DNA sequence: TGTGCCAGCAGTTACCGGGACCCTAGCGGGGAGCAGTTCTTC.

The V call is TRBV5-1, the J call TRBJ1-1, with TRBD1 matching over 8 bases. V shed 2 bases and J 4 bases; nucleotides not matched to a gene: 7. The CDR3 loop spans 15 amino acids. CDR1 is SGHRS and CDR2 is YFSETQ in the germline V gene. CDR3 bases: TGCGCCAGCAGCTTCCACAGGGGGAGAGTCACTGAAGCTTTCTTT. This gives the protein CASSFHRGRVTEAFF.

The gene calls are TRBV5-1 and TRBJ1-4; weak D call: TRBD1 (6 bases). Trimming pared 0 bases from V and 7 bases from J, leaving 13 bases between. CDR3 size: 15 residues. The germline V gene has CDR1 SGHRS and CDR2 YFSETQ. The CDR3 region is CASSLEGGDSEKLFF. For the CDR3, the DNA is TGCGCCAGCAGCTTGGAAGGGGGGGATAGTGAAAAACTGTTTTTT.

The J gene is TRBJ2-3, the V gene TRBV5-1; 13 bases are a match to TRBD2. CDR1 and CDR2 (germline): SGHRS, YFSETQ. V was pared by 4 bases and J by 6 bases, with 14 bases of the junction left unmatched. This CDR3 spans 18 amino acids. For the CDR3, the DNA is TGCGCCAGCAGCCCTAGTCCGGGACTAGCGGGGAAGGGGGATACGCAGTATTTT. Its protein product is CASSPSPGLAGKGDTQYF.

This CDR3 is CASSTIAGAFNEQFF. CDR3 bases: TGTGCCAGTAGCACAATAGCGGGGGCTTTTAATGAGCAGTTCTTC. The V call is TRBV19, the J call TRBJ2-1; 9 positions agree with TRBD2. Germline CDR1 is LNHDA and CDR2 is SQIVND (reference sequence). With V trimmed by 6 bases and J by 7 bases, 10 bases remained unmatched. CDR3 length equals 15 residues.

This chain joins TRBV5-4 and TRBJ2-5; TRBD1 is a possible D gene (5 bases). Trimming stripped 4 bases from V and 1 base from J, with 14 bases between. Germline assignment: CDR1 SGHNT and CDR2 YYREEE (reference sequence). This CDR3 is 15 amino acids long. CDR3 sequence: CASSHPDQGQETQYF. CDR3 bases: TGTGCCAGCAGCCACCCCGACCAGGGCCAAGAGACCCAGTACTTC.

The CDR3 reads CSVLKTNYEQYF. CDR3 sequence (DNA): TGCAGCGTTTTAAAGACTAACTACGAGCAGTACTTC. This chain joins TRBV29-1 and TRBJ2-7, with a tentative D call TRBD2 (5 bases). Germline lookup yields CDR1 SQVTM and CDR2 ANQGSEA. The length of the CDR3 is 12 residues. V lost 5 bases to trimming and J lost 3 bases, with 11 bases between them.

The rearrangement joins TRBV19 to TRBJ1-5, with 12 positions matching TRBD1. This CDR3 comprises 15 residues. V lost 8 bases to trimming and J lost 3 bases; unmatched junction nucleotides: 5. Germline V gene lookup returns CDR1 LNHDA and CDR2 SQIVND (reference sequence). The CDR3 bases are TGTGCCAGTGGCCCGGGACAGGGGGCCAATCAGCCCCAGCATTTT. Translation gives CASGPGQGANQPQHF.

The CDR3 reads CATSDFPDRKEQYF. CDR3 nucleotide sequence: TGTGCCACCAGTGATTTCCCGGACAGGAAGGAGCAGTACTTC. The chain carries TRBV24-1 and TRBJ2-7; TRBD1 aligns across 7 bases. With 1 base clipped from V and 7 bases from J, the junction kept 6 bases outside the gene matches. This CDR3 is built from 14 residues. The germline CDR1 and CDR2 sequences are KGHDR and SFDVKD.

The chain carries TRBV27 and TRBJ1-1; tentatively, D is TRBD1 (6 bases). Germline CDR1 is MNHEY and CDR2 is SMNVEV (reference sequence). Between the trimmed V and J ends, which lost 4 bases and 6 bases, there was a span of 15 bases. This CDR3 comprises 14 residues. This chain's CDR3 is CASSSPPGVAEAFF. Here the CDR3 DNA reads TGTGCCAGCAGTTCGCCACCAGGGGTGGCTGAAGCTTTCTTT.

This chain links TRBV19 with TRBJ1-1, with no clear D. Trimming left V 3 bases short and J 4 bases short, with 12 bases between. The CDR3 is made up of 14 amino acids. From germline, CDR1 is LNHDA and CDR2 SQIVND (reference sequence). In nucleotides, the CDR3 is TGTGCCAGTAGTATGTCTGTCTCCGGCACTGAAGCTTTCTTT. Amino acid sequence: CASSMSVSGTEAFF.

V is TRBV3-1 (or the pseudogene TRBV3-2) and J is TRBJ1-2; D unresolved. V was pared by 2 bases and J by 3 bases, with 10 bases between. Germline V gives CDR1 LGHDT, CDR2 YNNKEL (reference sequence). The CDR3 is made up of 14 amino acids. CDR3 protein: CASSQNTPYYGYTF. DNA of the CDR3: TGTGCCAGCAGCCAAAACACCCCCTACTATGGCTACACCTTC.